Listed below are T cell receptor beta chains from one sample, sequenced in a study of cytomegalovirus exposure and HLA in healthy donors. The repertoire was sequenced with immunoSEQ multiplex PCR; TCRdb's copy has only in-frame clones and lacks some. The sample includes more than 100,000 clones, approximately 78% seen only once; the top ten take 2.5% to 3.5%. The sequencing input was PBMCs. All receptors derive from a woman aged 30 to 39 in good health and CMV-seropositive. The CDR3 runs from the conserved cysteine through the conserved F or W. Each record gives: D gene, V gene, clone size, J gene, CDR3 protein, CDR3 DNA. The D gene is left open where the match is weak. Where a row states a size, it is once, few, many or the class of an expanded clone; other rows omit it.

TRBD2	TRBV4-2	few	TRBJ2-1	CASSPFGTGGGNEQFF	TGTGCCAGCAGCCCCTTTGGAACGGGAGGGGGTAATGAGCAGTTCTTC
TRBD1	TRBV5-1	NA	TRBJ1-1	CASGRGQAYTEAFF	TGCGCCAGCGGGCGCGGACAGGCCTACACTGAAGCTTTCTTT
NA	TRBV27	NA	TRBJ2-7	CASSFSGFVGSYEQYF	TGTGCCAGCAGTTTCTCAGGGTTTGTCGGGTCCTACGAGCAGTACTTC
NA	TRBV7-9	NA	TRBJ1-1	CASWRGGWTEAFF	TGTGCCAGTTGGCGGGGGGGCTGGACTGAAGCTTTCTTT
NA	TRBV4-1	NA	TRBJ1-2	CASSQQEGRGGYGYTF	TGCGCCAGCAGCCAACAGGAAGGCAGAGGGGGCTATGGCTACACCTTC
NA	TRBV6-5	many	TRBJ2-3	CASSKSIPGKTQYF	TGTGCCAGCAGTAAATCGATCCCGGGTAAAACGCAGTATTTT
TRBD1	TRBV4-1	NA	TRBJ2-1	CASSQIGQEKNEQFF	TGCGCCAGCAGCCAAATCGGACAGGAAAAGAATGAGCAGTTCTTC
NA	TRBV28	once	TRBJ1-5	CASRESSNQPQHF	TGTGCCAGCAGAGAGTCTAGCAATCAGCCCCAGCATTTT
NA	TRBV6-1	NA	TRBJ1-2	CASSEYRGRNYGYTF	TGTGCCAGCAGTGAATATCGGGGAAGGAACTATGGCTACACCTTC
TRBD2	TRBV9	NA	TRBJ2-3	CASSTGGGAGGSTDTQYF	TGTGCCAGCAGCACTGGGGGCGGAGCGGGGGGAAGCACAGATACGCAGTATTTT
NA	TRBV6-6	NA	TRBJ2-7	CASRPGLSYEQYF	TGTGCCAGCAGACCGGGACTCTCCTACGAGCAGTACTTC
NA	TRBV5-5	few	TRBJ2-7	CASSLLVSSYEQYF	TGTGCCAGCAGCTTGTTGGTTAGCTCCTACGAGCAGTACTTC
TRBD2	TRBV30	few	TRBJ2-5	CAWSRGEETQYF	TGTGCCTGGAGCCGGGGGGAAGAGACCCAGTACTTC
NA	TRBV5-1	NA	TRBJ1-2	CASSPGLGYGYTF	TGCGCCAGCAGCCCGGGACTGGGCTATGGCTACACCTTC
TRBD2	TRBV2	NA	TRBJ2-7	CASSPTQLAGASYF	TGTGCCAGCAGTCCGACCCAGCTAGCGGGGGCATCGTACTTC
TRBD1	TRBV4-1	few	TRBJ1-1	CASSQDLGQLAFF	TGCGCCAGCAGCCAAGATTTGGGACAGTTAGCTTTCTTT
NA	TRBV28	NA	TRBJ1-2	CASSLGGGQVTYGYTF	TGTGCCAGCAGTTTAGGCGGGGGTCAGGTGACCTATGGCTACACCTTC
TRBD1	TRBV30	NA	TRBJ1-1	CAWDRANTEAFF	TGTGCCTGGGACAGGGCGAACACTGAAGCTTTCTTT
TRBD1	TRBV30	NA	TRBJ1-1	CAWDRLGRGHTEAFF	TGTGCCTGGGATCGGTTGGGCAGGGGGCACACTGAAGCTTTCTTT
NA	TRBV5-1	NA	TRBJ2-4	CASSLGDTRASGIQYF	TGCGCCAGCAGCTTGGGGGACACCCGAGCGAGTGGCATTCAGTACTTC
NA	TRBV7-5	NA	TRBJ2-1	CVRSFTGNGEDDNEQFF	TGTGTCAGAAGCTTTACAGGGAACGGGGAAGATGACAATGAGCAGTTCTTC
TRBD2	TRBV19	NA	TRBJ2-3	CASSIASGGLITDTQYF	TGTGCCAGTAGTATCGCTAGCGGGGGCCTAATCACAGATACGCAGTATTTT
TRBD2	TRBV5-1	NA	TRBJ2-5	CASSLGDQRGTQYF	TGCGCCAGCAGCTTGGGAGACCAGCGGGGGACCCAGTACTTC
TRBD1	TRBV11-2	NA	TRBJ2-5	CASSLGGTGQETQYF	TGTGCCAGCAGCTTAGGGGGGACAGGCCAAGAGACCCAGTACTTC
NA	TRBV2	NA	TRBJ1-2	CASSESGAYTF	TGTGCCAGCAGTGAATCCGGTGCCTACACCTTC
TRBD1	TRBV10-3	NA	TRBJ1-1	CAISETNRGDTEAFF	TGTGCCATCAGTGAGACGAACAGGGGCGACACTGAAGCTTTCTTT
NA	TRBV9	NA	TRBJ2-5	CASSVEASRQTQYF	TGTGCCAGCAGCGTAGAGGCCTCCAGGCAGACCCAGTACTTC
TRBD2	TRBV19	few	TRBJ2-3	CASSSSGGAANTQYF	TGTGCCAGTAGTAGTTCGGGGGGGGCTGCAAATACGCAGTATTTT
TRBD1	TRBV9	NA	TRBJ1-1	CASSVGQGGTEAFF	TGTGCCAGCAGCGTGGGACAGGGGGGCACTGAAGCTTTCTTT
TRBD2	TRBV7-2	NA	TRBJ2-5	CASTRGGVQETQYF	TGTGCCAGCACCCGGGGGGGGGTCCAAGAGACCCAGTACTTC
NA	TRBV19	NA	TRBJ1-1	CASTPPQGLTEAFF	TGTGCCAGTACCCCCCCACAGGGTCTCACTGAAGCTTTCTTT
NA	TRBV20-1	once	TRBJ1-2	CSVGSSDGYTF	TGCAGTGTCGGGTCGTCGGATGGCTACACCTTC
TRBD1	TRBV5-1	NA	TRBJ1-1	CASSTGGNTEAFF	TGCGCCAGCAGTACAGGGGGGAACACTGAAGCTTTCTTT